This is a list of T cell receptor beta chains from one sample in a study of blood T cell repertoires in COVID-19. Repertoires were generated with immunoSEQ multiplex PCR, while TCRdb's copy carries only in-frame clones and drops some. The sample holds over 250,000 clones, 83% seen once. The sequencing sample was made of peripheral blood. The source of these receptors is a woman in her fifties or sixties who had recovered from COVID-19. The CDR3 runs from the conserved cysteine through the conserved F or W. Fields, in order: D gene, V gene, J gene, clone size, CDR3 DNA, CDR3 protein. D genes are given only for firm matches. Clone size is stated in some rows and not others, as once, few, many or a class when expanded.

TRBD1,TRBV2,TRBJ1-1,.,TGTGCCAGCAGTCGTCGCTTGAGACAGGGGAACACTGAAGCTTTCTTT,CASSRRLRQGNTEAFF
TRBD1,TRBV7-2,TRBJ2-7,.,TGTGCCAGCAGCTTAGGGACAGGAAAAACCTACGAGCAGTACTTC,CASSLGTGKTYEQYF
TRBD1,TRBV3-1/TRBV3-2,TRBJ2-6,.,TGTGCCAGCAGCGCGCGACAGGGGGCTGGGGCCAACGTCCTGACTTTC,CASSARQGAGANVLTF
.,TRBV27,TRBJ1-6,.,TGTGCCACTCAGGCGACAGCCTATAATTCACCCCTCCACTTT,CATQATAYNSPLHF
.,TRBV7-9,TRBJ1-2,.,TGTGCCAGCAGCTTAGCGGACTCTGCTAACTATGGCTACACCTTC,CASSLADSANYGYTF
.,TRBV27,TRBJ2-4,.,TGTGCCAGCAGGGTGGGGGGATCCAAAAACATTCAGTACTTC,CASRVGGSKNIQYF
TRBD1,TRBV6-2/TRBV6-3,TRBJ2-4,.,TGTGCCAGCAGTTACTACGAGACAGGGGGTAAAAACATTCAGTACTTC,CASSYYETGGKNIQYF
TRBD2,TRBV5-6,TRBJ2-3,.,TGTGCCAGCAGCGCGACTAGCGGGTCTGTTCTTACGCAGTATTTT,CASSATSGSVLTQYF
.,TRBV6-5,TRBJ2-7,.,TGTGCCAGCAGCATTCAGGGGATGAGGGGCTACGAGCAGTACTTC,CASSIQGMRGYEQYF
TRBD2,TRBV5-4,TRBJ2-3,.,TGTGCCAGCAGCTATACTAGCGGGCCAGATACGCAGTATTTT,CASSYTSGPDTQYF
.,TRBV15,TRBJ1-1,.,TGTGCCACCAGCAGAGCCAATCTCAGGGTAGCCACTGAAGCTTTCTTT,CATSRANLRVATEAFF
TRBD2,TRBV4-2,TRBJ2-7,once,TGTGCCAGCAGCCGCCAGGGCGGTAGCGGGAGAGTCGTGCCCTACGAGCAGTACTTC,CASSRQGGSGRVVPYEQYF
.,TRBV28,TRBJ2-1,.,TGTGCCAGCAGTTTAGGCCGGACGCACCAGGGCTATGAGCAGTTCTTC,CASSLGRTHQGYEQFF
.,TRBV7-6,TRBJ2-2,.,TGTGCCAGCAGAAACTCCGGGGAGCTGTTTTTT,CASRNSGELFF
.,TRBV11-3,TRBJ1-6,.,TGTGCCAGCAGCTTATTTCATCGACAATATAATTCACCCCTCCACTTT,CASSLFHRQYNSPLHF
TRBD1,TRBV11-2,TRBJ1-1,.,TGTGCCAGCAGCCCACAGGGGTGGAAGAACACTGAAGCTTTCTTT,CASSPQGWKNTEAFF
TRBD1,TRBV5-1,TRBJ2-7,.,TGCGCCAGCAGCCCGGATTTAATAGGGACAGGGTACGACGAGCAGTACTTC,CASSPDLIGTGYDEQYF
TRBD2,TRBV5-4,TRBJ2-5,.,TGTGCCAGCAGCTTGTCAATGGCTAGCGGGGGGGCGATTTCGGAGACCCAGTACTTC,CASSLSMASGGAISETQYF
.,TRBV19,TRBJ1-2,.,TGTGCCAGTAGCAACTGGGACACCGCTAACTATGGCTACACCTTC,CASSNWDTANYGYTF
TRBD1,TRBV29-1,TRBJ1-1,.,TGCAGCGTTGGACAGGGGTTCACTGAAGCTTTCTTT,CSVGQGFTEAFF
TRBD1,TRBV4-2,TRBJ2-5,.,TGTGCCAGCAGCCAACCCCCGGGACAGGGTGGGGAGACCCAGTACTTC,CASSQPPGQGGETQYF
.,TRBV7-2,TRBJ2-5,.,TGTGCCAGCAGCCCCGGAGGGTCTGTGAAGACCCAGTACTTC,CASSPGGSVKTQYF
TRBD1,TRBV30,TRBJ1-1,.,TGTGCCTGGAACAGGAGACAGGGGGGGAACACTGAAGCTTTCTTT,CAWNRRQGGNTEAFF
.,TRBV3-1/TRBV3-2,TRBJ1-2,.,TGTGCCAGCAGCCAAGATACGCGCAGGGGTATTTTTGGCTACACCTTC,CASSQDTRRGIFGYTF
.,TRBV7-2,TRBJ2-1,.,TGTGCCAGCAGCTTTACAAGCGGGTACAATGAGCAGTTCTTC,CASSFTSGYNEQFF
TRBD1,TRBV6-2/TRBV6-3,TRBJ1-5,once,TGTGCCAGCAGTTACTCGTTGGACAGGGGAGCGTCTAATCAGCCCCAGCATTTT,CASSYSLDRGASNQPQHF
TRBD1,TRBV6-5,TRBJ1-5,.,TGTGCCAGCAGTTCCGGACAGGGAGATCAGCCCCAGCATTTT,CASSSGQGDQPQHF
TRBD1,TRBV5-4,TRBJ1-1,few,TGTGCCAGCAGCTTGGACAGGGGGAACACTGAAGCTTTCTTT,CASSLDRGNTEAFF
TRBD1,TRBV12-3/TRBV12-4,TRBJ2-2,few,TGTGCCAGCTCAGGGGGGAACACCGGGGAGCTGTTTTTT,CASSGGNTGELFF
TRBD1,TRBV5-8,TRBJ1-3,.,TGTGCCAGCAGATCACAGGGGGCCTCTGGAAACACCATATATTTT,CASRSQGASGNTIYF
TRBD1,TRBV24-1,TRBJ1-2,.,TGTGCCACCAGTGACCAAAGGACAGGGGATGGCTACACCTTC,CATSDQRTGDGYTF
TRBD2,TRBV18,TRBJ2-5,.,TGTGCCAGCTCACCACCGTCAGCGGGGGGTTTACAAGAGACCCAGTACTTC,CASSPPSAGGLQETQYF
TRBD2,TRBV30,TRBJ2-3,.,TGTGCCTATACCGGGACTAGCGGGAGAGGTACGCAGTATTTT,CAYTGTSGRGTQYF
.,TRBV4-3,TRBJ2-3,.,TGCGCCAGCAGCCAAGTCTATCCCACAGATACGCAGTATTTT,CASSQVYPTDTQYF
.,TRBV9,TRBJ1-1,few,TGTGCCAGCAGCGCCGTGGGCAGATACTCGAACACTGAAGCTTTCTTT,CASSAVGRYSNTEAFF
.,TRBV30,TRBJ1-6,.,TGTGCCTGGAGTGAACAGGGTGTCAATAATTCACCCCTCCACTTT,CAWSEQGVNNSPLHF
.,TRBV5-4,TRBJ1-3,once,TGTGCCAGCAGTTTTCAGGGCTCGGGTGGCACCATATATTTT,CASSFQGSGGTIYF
TRBD1,TRBV4-3,TRBJ2-7,.,TGCGCCAGCAGCCAGGGTACATGGACAGGGGGCTACGAGCAGTACTTC,CASSQGTWTGGYEQYF
TRBD2,TRBV7-8,TRBJ2-1,.,TGTGCCAGCAGCTTAAACCCTAGCGGATACAATGAGCAGTTCTTC,CASSLNPSGYNEQFF
.,TRBV6-5,TRBJ2-3,.,TGTGCCAGCAGTACCGGGACAACCACAGATACGCAGTATTTT,CASSTGTTTDTQYF
TRBD2,TRBV19,TRBJ2-7,.,TGTGCCAGTCGGCGTACTTGGACTAGCCGGGAAGGCGAGCAGTACTTC,CASRRTWTSREGEQYF
.,TRBV3-1/TRBV3-2,TRBJ2-1,.,TGTGCCAGCAGCCAAGATCGGTTAAATGAGCAGTTCTTC,CASSQDRLNEQFF
.,TRBV19,TRBJ1-1,.,TGTGCCAGTAGCGACACGACGAACACTGAAGCTTTCTTT,CASSDTTNTEAFF